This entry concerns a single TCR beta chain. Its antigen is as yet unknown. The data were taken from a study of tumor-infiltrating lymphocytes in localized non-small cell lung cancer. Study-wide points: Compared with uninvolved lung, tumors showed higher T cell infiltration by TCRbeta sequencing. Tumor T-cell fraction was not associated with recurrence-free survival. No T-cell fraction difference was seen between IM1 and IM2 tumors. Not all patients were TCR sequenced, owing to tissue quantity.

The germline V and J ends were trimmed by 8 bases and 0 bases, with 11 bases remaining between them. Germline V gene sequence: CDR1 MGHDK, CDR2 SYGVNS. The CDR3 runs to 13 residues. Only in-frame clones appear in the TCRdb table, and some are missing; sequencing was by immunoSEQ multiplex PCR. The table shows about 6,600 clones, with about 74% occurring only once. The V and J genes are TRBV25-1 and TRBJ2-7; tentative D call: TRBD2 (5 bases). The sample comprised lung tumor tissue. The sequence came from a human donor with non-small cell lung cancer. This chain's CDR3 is CASQRGSSYEQYF. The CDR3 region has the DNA TGTGCCAGCCAACGGGGAAGCTCCTACGAGCAGTACTTC.